The 24 T cell receptor beta chains given below trace back to one sample, sequenced in a study of blood T cell repertoires in COVID-19. TCRdb's copy holds only in-frame clones and misses some; the assay was immunoSEQ multiplex PCR. The sample has around 50,000 clones, around 89% seen once. The sample taken for sequencing was peripheral blood. The source is a man aged 50 to 60 with active COVID-19.

This chain connects TRBV6-1 to TRBJ1-2; D gene unclear. The length of the CDR3 is 18 residues. V was clipped by 4 bases and J by 8 bases, with 29 bases between them. Germline assignment: CDR1 MNHNS and CDR2 SASEGT. The CDR3 region is CASSGYTPGSPIQAGYTF. Here the CDR3 DNA reads TGTGCCAGCAGTGGCTACACCCCCGGGAGTCCGATTCAGGCCGGCTACACCTTC.

This rearrangement joins TRBV5-1 to TRBJ2-2; no firm D call. The germline V gene has CDR1 SGHRS and CDR2 YFSETQ. The CDR3 runs 14 residues. The V end was cut by 0 bases, the J end by 5 bases, with 8 bases between. For the CDR3, the DNA is TGCGCCAGCAGCTTGGCGGGTGGGACCGGGGAGCTGTTTTTT. Translating it yields CASSLAGGTGELFF. Variable domain in full (rest from reference TRBV5-1 and TRBJ2-2): KAGVTQTPRYLIKTRGQQVTLSCSPISGHRSVSWYQQTPGQGLQFLFEYFSETQRNKGNFPGRFSGRQFSNSRSEMNVSTLELGDSALYLCASSLAGGTGELFFGEGSRLTVL.

The CDR3 region has the DNA TGTGCCAGCAGCTTGGATCTAGGCCCAACCTACGAGCAGTACTTC. The encoded protein is CASSLDLGPTYEQYF. The chain carries TRBV5-4 and TRBJ2-7; D is ambiguous. The length of the CDR3 is 15 residues. Germline V gene data show CDR1 as SGHNT and CDR2 as YYREEE (reference sequence). The V end was cut by 0 bases, the J end by 2 bases, with 12 bases between.

The chain is built from TRBV2 and TRBJ1-5; D not resolved. V was clipped by 2 bases and J by 5 bases, with 13 bases between them. This CDR3 has 15 residues. Looked up from germline, CDR1 is SNHLY and CDR2 is FYNNEI. In DNA form, the CDR3 reads TGTGCCAGCAGTGAATATCGGAACAGCTATCAGCCCCAGCATTTT. It yields the protein CASSEYRNSYQPQHF.

The chain has TRBV28 and TRBJ1-1, with D unresolved. The CDR3 totals 13 residues. Germline V gives CDR1 MDHEN, CDR2 SYDVKM. Trimming cost V 5 bases and J 4 bases, with 11 bases left between them. The CDR3 DNA sequence: TGTGCCAGCAGTACCCCCGGGTCCACTGAAGCTTTCTTT. Translated, it gives CASSTPGSTEAFF.

The chain joins TRBV18 to TRBJ1-2; 9 bases are a match to TRBD1. J was trimmed by 6 bases and V by 3 bases; bases with no gene match: 5. Looked up from germline, CDR1 is KGHSH and CDR2 is LQKENI. The CDR3 is 14 residues long. The CDR3 reads CASSPPGTGNGYTF. The CDR3 coding sequence is TGTGCCAGCTCACCCCCGGGGACAGGGAATGGCTACACCTTC.

This chain joins TRBV5-1 and TRBJ2-3; TRBD1 agrees at 7 bases. The CDR3 contains 20 residues. The germline CDR1 and CDR2 sequences are SGHRS and YFSETQ. V lost 1 base and J lost 2; bases outside the gene matches: 19. CDR3 residues: CASSLPRDRLLDLYTDTQYF. CDR3 bases: TGCGCCAGCAGCTTGCCCCGGGACAGACTTTTAGACTTATACACAGATACGCAGTATTTT. Supplemented by reference TRBV5-1 and TRBJ2-3, the full variable domain reads KAGVTQTPRYLIKTRGQQVTLSCSPISGHRSVSWYQQTPGQGLQFLFEYFSETQRNKGNFPGRFSGRQFSNSRSEMNVSTLELGDSALYLCASSLPRDRLLDLYTDTQYFGPGTRLTVL.

V and J are TRBV7-3 and TRBJ2-3; 9 nucleotides align to TRBD1. The CDR3 runs 14 residues. The germline V gene has CDR1 SGHTA and CDR2 FQGTGA. Trimming took 5 bases from V and 5 from J; bases not matched to a gene: 5. The CDR3 region has the DNA TGTGCCAGCAGCCTACAGGGGGCGAAAGATACGCAGTATTTT. It yields the protein CASSLQGAKDTQYF.

This sequence joins TRBV30 and TRBJ1-3; 8 positions match TRBD1. This CDR3 contains 11 residues. Germline-derived CDR1 and CDR2 are GTSNPN and SVGIG (reference sequence). Trimming removed 8 bases from V and 7 bases from J; junction bases left unmatched: 4. The CDR3 DNA is TGTGCCCCTACAGGGGGGAACACCATATATTTT. Protein product: CAPTGGNTIYF.

This sequence joins TRBV27 and TRBJ2-7, with 12 positions matching TRBD2. Germline V gene data show CDR1 as MNHEY and CDR2 as SMNVEV (reference sequence). The CDR3 has 16 amino acids. V lost 4 bases, J lost 0 bases, and 4 bases stayed unmatched. CDR3 sequence reads: CASSSRTSGISYEQYF. DNA for the CDR3: TGTGCCAGCAGTTCCCGGACTAGCGGGATCTCCTACGAGCAGTACTTC.

J is TRBJ1-2 and V is TRBV21-1; TRBD1, the D gene given by the table, was not confirmed from the DNA. TRBV21-1 is a pseudogene locus. This CDR3 has 16 amino acids. CDR3 DNA sequence: TGTGCCAGCAGCACCCCCCCCGGGCAGGGGGGAAATGGCTACACCTTC. As protein: CASSTPPGQGGNGYTF.

The chain links TRBV27 to TRBJ2-7, with 7 bases matching TRBD1. This CDR3 has 12 residues. The V and J ends lost 5 bases and 2 bases, in that order; junction bases with no gene match: 0. Per germline, CDR1 MNHEY and CDR2 SMNVEV (reference sequence). The chain's CDR3 is CASSTGAYEQYF. DNA for the CDR3: TGTGCCAGCAGTACAGGGGCCTACGAGCAGTACTTC.

The chain carries TRBV4-1 and TRBJ2-7; 9 positions agree with TRBD1. Germline lookup yields CDR1 MGHRA and CDR2 YSYEKL. The CDR3 spans 14 residues. V shed 4 bases, J shed 3 bases, and the junction held 4 bases outside the gene matches. This CDR3 reads CASSLRDRDYEQYF. The CDR3 bases are TGCGCCAGCAGCCTCCGGGACAGGGACTACGAGCAGTACTTC.

The V and J genes are TRBV9 and TRBJ2-7; 13 nucleotides agree with TRBD2. CDR1 and CDR2 (germline): SGDLS, YYNGEE. V trimming: 3 bases; J trimming: 7 bases; junction bases outside the gene matches: 4. The CDR3 runs 14 residues. For the CDR3, the DNA is TGTGCCAGCAGCGACGGACTAGCGGGAGAAGAGCAGTACTTC. It yields the protein CASSDGLAGEEQYF.

The chain joins TRBV4-1 to TRBJ2-1; TRBD1 is a possible D gene (5 bases). Trimming left V 0 bases short and J 4 bases short, with 10 bases between. The CDR3 sequence is 15 residues long. Germline V gene data show CDR1 as MGHRA and CDR2 as YSYEKL. In DNA form, the CDR3 reads TGCGCCAGCAGCCAAGACCCCCCAGGGTACAATGAGCAGTTCTTC. It is translated as CASSQDPPGYNEQFF.

This rearrangement joins TRBV28 to TRBJ2-1, with 7 nucleotides matching TRBD2. V lost 5 bases to trimming and J lost 5 bases; unmatched junction nucleotides: 9. The length of the CDR3 is 15 residues. The germline V gene has CDR1 MDHEN and CDR2 SYDVKM. The CDR3 DNA follows: TGTGCCAGCAGTACCCCGAGCGGGGCTAACAATGAGCAGTTCTTC. Translating gives CASSTPSGANNEQFF.

The chain couples TRBV5-6 to TRBJ2-3; D unresolved. The CDR3 is 15 amino acids. CDR1 and CDR2 (germline): SGHDT, YYEEEE. V gave up 2 bases and J gave up 2 bases, with 12 bases separating them. This CDR3 reads CASSFGVQFTDTQYF. CDR3 DNA sequence: TGTGCCAGCAGCTTTGGTGTTCAGTTCACAGATACGCAGTATTTT.

This clone was recorded a few times. The J gene is TRBJ1-1, the V gene TRBV19; D perhaps matches TRBD1 (6 bases). CDR3 size: 14 residues. The V and J ends lost 7 bases and 9 bases respectively, with 21 bases between them. CDR1 is LNHDA, CDR2 SQIVND, per germline (reference sequence). The DNA of the CDR3 is TGTGCCAGTATTCCCCCCCGGGGGGGGCTTCAAGCTTTCTTT. This codes for CASIPPRGGLQAFF.

The chain links TRBV4-1 to TRBJ1-6; TRBD1 matches 7 bases. CDR3 size: 16 residues. Looked up from germline, CDR1 is MGHRA and CDR2 is YSYEKL. Trimming at V came to 4 bases and at J to 7 bases, leaving 10 bases not matched to a gene. CDR3 residues: CASSRLPTGLNSPLHF. The CDR3 DNA sequence: TGCGCCAGCAGCCGGCTCCCGACAGGGTTAAATTCACCCCTCCACTTT.

The chain combines TRBV11-1 with TRBJ2-2; 15 bases fit TRBD2. CDR3 size: 16 residues. Per the germline V gene, CDR1 is SGHAT and CDR2 is FQDESV (reference sequence). Trimming took 5 bases from V and 5 from J; bases not matched to a gene: 3. The CDR3: CASSPGTSGGTGELFF. DNA of the CDR3: TGTGCCAGCAGCCCCGGGACTAGCGGGGGGACCGGGGAGCTGTTTTTT. Variable domain in full (rest from reference TRBV11-1 and TRBJ2-2): EAEVAQSPRYKITEKSQAVAFWCDPISGHATLYWYRQILGQGPELLVQFQDESVVDDSQLPKDRFSAERLKGVDSTLKIQPAELGDSAMYLCASSPGTSGGTGELFFGEGSRLTVL.

The chain joins TRBV24-1 to TRBJ2-1; D gene ambiguous. The CDR3 has 11 residues. Germline CDR1 reads KGHDR; CDR2 reads SFDVKD. V gave up 7 bases and J gave up 12 bases, with 12 bases separating them. CDR3 coding DNA: TGTGCCACCAGAATCGTCCTAGGGCAGTTCTTC. It codes for CATRIVLGQFF.

V and J are TRBV10-1 and TRBJ2-5, with 10 bases aligning to TRBD2. Germline V gene sequence: CDR1 WNHNN, CDR2 SYGVQD (reference sequence). J gave up 0 bases and V 6 bases, and 4 bases lay outside the gene matches. The CDR3 is made up of 15 amino acids. This chain's CDR3 is CASSPGLAYQETQYF. CDR3 DNA: TGCGCCAGCAGCCCGGGACTAGCGTACCAAGAGACCCAGTACTTC.

The CDR3, as DNA: TGTGCCAGAGTCCCGGACTGTAGTAAGTGTAATGAGCAGTTCTTC. Translation: CARVPDCSKCNEQFF. The chain has TRBV28 and TRBJ2-1, with D perhaps matching TRBD2 (5 bases). Germline CDR1 reads MDHEN; CDR2 reads SYDVKM. The CDR3 runs to 15 residues. Trimming removed 9 bases from V and 7 bases from J, with 22 bases in between.

The chain couples TRBV12-5 to TRBJ2-7; TRBD2 is a possible D gene (5 bases). This CDR3 region has 14 residues. V lost 0 bases, J lost 3 bases, and 9 bases lay in between. Germline CDR1 is LGHNT and CDR2 is FRNRAP. CDR3 in DNA: TGTGCTAGTGGTTTGGTGGAGGCGGACTACGAGCAGTACTTC. Its protein product is CASGLVEADYEQYF.